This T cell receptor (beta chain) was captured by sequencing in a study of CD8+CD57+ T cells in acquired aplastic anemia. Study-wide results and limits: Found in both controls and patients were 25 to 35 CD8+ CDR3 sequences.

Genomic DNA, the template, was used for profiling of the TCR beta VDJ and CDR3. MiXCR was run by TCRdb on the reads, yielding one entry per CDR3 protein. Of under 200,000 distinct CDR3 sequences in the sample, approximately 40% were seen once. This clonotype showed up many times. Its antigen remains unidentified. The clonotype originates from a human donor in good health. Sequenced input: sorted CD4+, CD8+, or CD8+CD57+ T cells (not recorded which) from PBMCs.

The CDR3 DNA reads as TGCAGTGCTCCGACTAGCGGGCTTATGGAGCAGTACTTC. Translation: CSAPTSGLMEQYF. The genes are TRBV20-1 and TRBJ2-7; the match to TRBD2 covers 10 bases. Germline CDR1 is DFQATT and CDR2 is SNEGSKA (reference sequence). This CDR3 contains 13 residues. The ends lost 5 bases at V and 7 bases at J; junction bases unmatched: 8.